This entry features one T cell receptor (beta chain) sequence. The table came from immunoSEQ multiplex PCR; TCRdb's copy has only in-frame clones and leaves some out. The data hold around 60,000 clones, with 88% observed a single time. The data originate from a study of T cell changes during pregnancy in multiple sclerosis. The germline CDR1 and CDR2 sequences are KGHSH and LQKENI. After removal of 4 bases from V and 5 bases from J, the junction contained 5 bases not matched to a gene. The CDR3 has 14 amino acids. The V gene is TRBV18, the J gene TRBJ2-7; 10 bases line up with TRBD2. The receptor was derived from a female donor with multiple sclerosis, enrolled in a pregnancy study. The sample consisted of peripheral blood, taken in the first trimester of pregnancy. The CDR3 spells CASSQAGGVNEQYF. The CDR3 DNA sequence: TGTGCCAGCTCACAAGCGGGAGGGGTGAACGAGCAGTACTTC.